The rows below give T cell receptor beta chains drawn from one sample of a study of blood T cell repertoires in COVID-19. The table came from immunoSEQ multiplex PCR; TCRdb's copy has only in-frame clones and leaves some out. The table lists nearly 400,000 clones, 85% to 90% of them singletons. The source material was PBMCs or T cells enriched from blood (not recorded which). Receptors were obtained from a woman aged 25 to 39 who had recovered from COVID-19. The CDR3 runs from the conserved cysteine through the conserved F or W. D genes are given only for firm matches. Clone size is not always given. Where it is, it says once, few, many or a class for expanded clones.

j_call d_call clone_size v_call cdr3_aa cdr3_nt
TRBJ1-6 - - TRBV19 CASSLGQIYNSPLHF TGTGCCAGTAGTTTAGGCCAGATCTATAATTCACCCCTCCACTTT
TRBJ1-6 TRBD1 once TRBV19 CASSIFPTGEASPLHF TGTGCCAGTAGTATTTTCCCGACAGGGGAAGCTTCACCCCTCCACTTT
TRBJ2-5 TRBD1 once TRBV27 CASSLRTGIETQYF TGTGCCAGCAGTTTAAGGACAGGGATAGAGACCCAGTACTTC
TRBJ1-1 - - TRBV7-9 CASSFLAAEAFF TGTGCCAGCAGCTTCTTAGCGGCTGAAGCTTTCTTT
TRBJ2-2 - - TRBV4-1 CASSPDLGATTGELFF TGCGCCAGCAGCCCCGACTTGGGGGCGACCACCGGGGAGCTGTTTTTT
TRBJ1-1 - once TRBV19 CASSMGLGVHTEAFF TGTGCCAGTAGTATGGGTCTAGGGGTCCACACTGAAGCTTTCTTT
TRBJ1-6 - - TRBV9 CASSSRSVAGDNSPLHF TGTGCCAGCAGCTCACGTAGTGTGGCAGGGGACAATTCACCCCTCCACTTT
TRBJ2-4 TRBD1 - TRBV6-5 CASSGIGQGYSIQYF TGTGCCAGCAGCGGGATCGGACAGGGGTATAGCATTCAGTACTTC
TRBJ1-3 - - TRBV9 CASSVEGGSSGNTIYF TGTGCCAGCAGCGTAGAGGGGGGGAGCTCTGGAAACACCATATATTTT
TRBJ2-7 TRBD1 - TRBV9 CASSDRDRPYEQYF TGTGCCAGCAGCGACCGGGACAGGCCCTACGAGCAGTACTTC
TRBJ2-6 - - TRBV2 CASSVEAGANVLTF TGTGCCAGCAGTGTAGAAGCCGGGGCCAACGTCCTGACTTTC